This T cell receptor beta chain appears in the sequencing data of a study of shared clonotypes between healthy human individuals. Study-wide points: Among the subsets, naive ones generally showed larger estimated richness than memory ones.

The method was immunoSEQ multiplex PCR; TCRdb's version includes in-frame clones alone and lacks a portion of them. The sample contains under 2,000,000 clones, about 94% of which appear only once. Regarding this clone: Its antigen is still unknown. Other DNA sequences of this sample code for an identical CDR3.

CD8 cells classed as naive were CD45RO-negative and positively selected for CCR7, excluding terminally differentiated effector memory CD45RA+ cells. The CDR3 is made up of 10 amino acids. Between the trimmed V and J ends, which lost 5 bases and 4 bases, there was a span of 5 bases. The germline CDR1 and CDR2 sequences are SQVTM and ANQGSEA. This TCR derives from a man aged 18 to 30 in good health. The chain recombines TRBV29-1 with TRBJ2-5, with no clear D. Input material: naive CD8+ T cells sorted from blood. The CDR3 protein is CSVPGETQYF. CDR3 nucleotides: TGCAGCGTTCCGGGAGAGACCCAGTACTTC. The variable domain in full, completed from reference TRBV29-1 and TRBJ2-5, reads SAVISQKPSRDICQRGTSLTIQCQVDSQVTMMFWYRQQPGQSLTLIATANQGSEATYESGFVIDKFPISRPNLTFSTLTVSNMSPEDSSIYLCSVPGETQYFGPGTRLLVL.